The clone carrying this TCR beta chain was observed a few times. TCRdb itself ran the 5' RACE reads through MiXCR, one entry per CDR3 protein. The sample contains around 530,000 distinct CDR3 sequences, about a fifth of which appear only once. Germline V gene data show CDR1 as SQVTM and CDR2 as ANQGSEA. The CDR3 contains 12 residues. The V end was cut by 3 bases, the J end by 5 bases, with 9 bases between. The data were obtained in a study of T-cell memory formation after mild COVID-19. Study overall: TCR clusters mostly belonged to single donors.

The chain combines TRBV29-1 with TRBJ2-3; either TRBD1 or TRBD2 may fit D (5 bases each). Sequencing input: PBMCs or a T cell subset sorted from them (not recorded which). This receptor was taken from an adult woman who had mild COVID-19 (a few samples of this study predate the infection). Cell type and time point are not known. CDR3 residues: CSVEYGGDTQYF. The DNA of the CDR3 is TGCAGCGTTGAGTATGGGGGAGATACGCAGTATTTT.